This T cell receptor beta chain was recorded in a study of CD8 T cells in ankylosing spondylitis (dated by TCRdb to about 2017). Concerning the study at large: T cell receptor beta repertoires were profiled in healthy donors and ankylosing spondylitis patients so that disease-linked TCR variants could be found. The whole study cohort included 108 healthy donors and 20 to 30 ankylosing spondylitis patients. Peripheral blood was sampled, and synovial fluid was also collected from ankylosing spondylitis patients. General conclusions and limits of the study: A TCR beta motif made up of roughly eight highly homologous amino acid variants appeared to be characteristic of blood from ankylosing spondylitis patients. Significant enrichment of the disease-linked clones was reported in matched synovial fluid samples from ankylosing spondylitis patients. In peripheral blood, the disease-linked clones were found at relatively low frequencies and had a CD8+ phenotype. Some of the motif variants had been reported before in the synovial fluid and blood of reactive arthritis patients, a finding that suggests common disease-initiation mechanisms.

This clonotype was recorded a few times. Its binding antigen is unknown. No clone much larger than this one lies a single base away; base qualities are absent. The data were produced on an Illumina HiSeq 2500. Quantitative 5'-RACE with molecular barcodes was used to prepare TCR beta libraries. The original methods were these. To identify disease-linked TCR variants, a new computational method was used, one built on a probabilistic model of VDJ rearrangement. In TCRdb, the public reads were trimmed at Q25 with fastp and aligned with MiXCR, with productive beta chains retained. CDR3 protein duplicates are merged, each entry listing the most common genes and DNA. TCRdb's processing, not the authors', yielded these V and J calls. The sample table lists 700,000 to 1,000,000 distinct CDR3 sequences, over 9.5% of them with a count of one. About 0.5% of the sample rests with the top ten. Trimming costs V 6 bases and J 6 bases, and their ends lie 18 bases apart. CDR1 is given as SGHVS and CDR2 as FQNEAQ, both from the germline V gene. The CDR3 goes from the cysteine to the phenylalanine over 15 residues. Just the 45-base CDR3 DNA is kept, in frame starting at base 1.

Sequenced: blood, either unsorted or a sorted T cell fraction (not recorded which). The TCR originated in a male donor with ankylosing spondylitis. The chain links TRBV7-8 with TRBJ2-1; the D gene could be either TRBD1 or TRBD2, each agreeing at 6 bases. The DNA reads TGTGCCAGCAGTGGGGGCCGACTAGAGGGCAATGAGCAGTTCTTC. Translated, it gives CASSGGRLEGNEQFF. The full variable domain, completed from the reference TRBV7-8 and TRBJ2-1 proteins outside the CDR3, reads GAGVSQSPRYKVAKRGQDVALRCDPISGHVSLFWYQQALGQGPEFLTYFQNEAQLDKSGLPSDRFFAERPEGSVSTLKIQRTQQEDSAVYLCASSGGRLEGNEQFFGPGTRLTVL.